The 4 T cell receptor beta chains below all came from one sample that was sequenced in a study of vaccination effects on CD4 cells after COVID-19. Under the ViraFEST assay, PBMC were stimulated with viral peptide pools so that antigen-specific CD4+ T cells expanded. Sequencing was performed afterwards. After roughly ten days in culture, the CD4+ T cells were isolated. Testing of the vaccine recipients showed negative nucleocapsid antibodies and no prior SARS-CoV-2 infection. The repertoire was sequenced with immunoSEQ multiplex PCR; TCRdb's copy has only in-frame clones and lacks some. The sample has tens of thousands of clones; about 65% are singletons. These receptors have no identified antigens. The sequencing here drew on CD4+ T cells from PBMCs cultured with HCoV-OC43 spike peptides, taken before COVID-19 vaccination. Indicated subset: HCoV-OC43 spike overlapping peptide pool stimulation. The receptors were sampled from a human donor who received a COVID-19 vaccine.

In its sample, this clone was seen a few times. The CDR3 here is CASSYSSFARGNYNEQFF. The CDR3 DNA reads as TGTGCCAGCAGTTACTCGTCTTTTGCTAGGGGCAACTACAATGAGCAGTTCTTC. The genes are TRBV6-2 or TRBV6-3 and TRBJ2-1; D is perhaps TRBD1 (5 bases). CDR1 and CDR2 from the germline V gene are MNHEY and SVGEGT. There are 18 residues in the CDR3. V was clipped by 0 bases and J by 3 bases, with 18 bases between them.

This chain's CDR3 is CASRTQGLANEKLFF. As DNA, the CDR3 is TGTGCCAGCAGGACACAGGGTTTAGCTAATGAAAAACTGTTTTTT. The rearrangement uses TRBV6-6 and TRBJ1-4, with a weak D call TRBD1 (6 bases). Germline V lookup: CDR1 MNHNY, CDR2 SVGAGI (reference sequence). CDR3 length equals 15 residues. Trimming shortened V by 6 bases and J by 3 bases, and 14 bases separated the two germline ends.

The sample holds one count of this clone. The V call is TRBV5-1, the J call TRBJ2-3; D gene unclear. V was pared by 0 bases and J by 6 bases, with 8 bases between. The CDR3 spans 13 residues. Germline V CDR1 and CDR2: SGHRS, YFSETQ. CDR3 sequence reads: CASSLAPADTQYF. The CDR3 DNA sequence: TGCGCCAGCAGCTTGGCCCCGGCGGATACGCAGTATTTT. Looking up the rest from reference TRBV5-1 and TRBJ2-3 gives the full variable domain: KAGVTQTPRYLIKTRGQQVTLSCSPISGHRSVSWYQQTPGQGLQFLFEYFSETQRNKGNFPGRFSGRQFSNSRSEMNVSTLELGDSALYLCASSLAPADTQYFGPGTRLTVL.

The CDR3 sequence is CASSRLASTDTQYF. For the CDR3, the DNA is TGTGCCAGCAGCCGACTGGCTAGCACAGATACGCAGTATTTT. This rearrangement joins TRBV2 to TRBJ2-3; no clear D gene. The CDR3 has 14 residues. Germline CDR1 and CDR2: SNHLY and FYNNEI. The V gene lost 6 bases and the J gene lost 0 bases, with 10 bases spanning the gap.